The present TCR beta chain was sequenced within a study of type 1 and type 2 diabetes patients. Study background: The cohort mixed type 1 diabetes, type 2 diabetes and nondiabetic donors.

The CDR3 sequence is 16 residues long. The junction had 9 bases not matched to a gene; V was cut back by 5 bases and J by 4 bases. Germline CDR1 reads SGHVS; CDR2 reads FNYEAQ. This clonotype was counted a few times. PCR was run on genomic DNA. Amplification of the beta chain CDR3 used 30 forward and 13 reverse multiplex primers. TCRdb processed the multiplex PCR reads anew with MiXCR; each CDR3 protein has one entry. This table holds about 250,000 distinct CDR3 sequences, roughly 48% found once. The chain carries TRBV7-6 and TRBJ2-3; 10 positions match TRBD2. The sample consisted of peripheral blood mononuclear cells (PBMCs). This clonotype originated in a man between 18 and 35 years old with type 2 diabetes. The CDR3 reads CASSLLLAGTPDTQYF. For the CDR3, the DNA is TGTGCCAGCAGCCTGTTACTAGCGGGAACGCCAGATACGCAGTATTTT.